This T cell receptor (beta chain) was sequenced in a study of blood T cell repertoires in COVID-19. The protocol was immunoSEQ multiplex PCR, while the TCRdb copy is restricted to in-frame clones and leaves out a portion. The sample includes under 55,000 clones, around 73% seen only once; the top ten take approximately 5.3%. Trimming removed 3 bases at V and 2 bases at J, with 13 bases between. Germline assignment: CDR1 MNHNS and CDR2 SASEGT. The CDR3 runs to 15 residues. The chain is built from TRBV6-1 and TRBJ1-2; D gene ambiguous. This receptor was obtained from a woman aged 45-65 years with acute COVID-19. The sequenced material came from PBMCs or T cells enriched from blood (not recorded which). The DNA of the CDR3 is TGTGCCAGCAGTGACCCCCCACTCGCCAACTATGGCTACACCTTC. Its protein product is CASSDPPLANYGYTF.